This TCR beta chain was identified in a study of shared clonotypes between healthy human individuals. Study-level results: Clonotypes shared by all four sorted-subset donors had higher generation probabilities than non-shared clonotypes.

Original data processing: From ImmunoSEQ came sequences covering only the junction and carrying no quality scores, so filtering differed. Using immunoSEQ multiplex PCR, the repertoire was profiled, and TCRdb retains in-frame clones only, with some absent. The V and J calls and clone size were taken over from that table, and D and trimming were inferred from the DNA. The table has 2.3 million or so clones, 85% to 95% seen once. Germline lookup yields CDR1 MNHEY and CDR2 SMNVEV (reference sequence). V shed 5 bases, J shed 4 bases, and the junction held 11 bases outside the gene matches. This CDR3 spans 16 amino acids. Notes on this clone: Its antigen is not identified.

The chain is built from TRBV27 and TRBJ2-3, with TRBD2 identical over 8 bases. The sequencing sample was made of naive CD4+ T cells from PBMCs. Sample subset: CD45RA+ positively selected. The source is a man aged 18 to 30 in good health. Some clones in this sample may be carry-over from other donors' samples. CDR3 protein: CASSPFSGRGADTQYF. As DNA, the CDR3 is TGTGCCAGCAGTCCTTTCAGCGGGAGAGGCGCAGATACGCAGTATTTT.